This passage covers 27 T cell receptor beta chains from one sample sequenced in a study of T cells in Graves' hyperthyroidism and ophthalmopathy. RNA transcripts were the template for amplifying TCR beta CDR3 regions. HTBI primers were the set used in a first-round RT-PCR of the TCR CDR3. MiXCR, applied by TCRdb to the multiplex PCR reads, yields one record per CDR3 protein. This sample has more than 450,000 distinct CDR3 sequences, with just under 20% found just once. Sequencing input: blood. Receptor source: a man between 40 and 49 years old with Graves' ophthalmopathy.

This clonotype was found many times. This chain connects TRBV11-1 to TRBJ2-2; 9 positions agree with TRBD2. Per germline, CDR1 SGHAT and CDR2 FQDESV (reference sequence). The trim removed 5 bases at V and 7 bases at J, leaving 17 bases unmatched. The CDR3 extends over 18 amino acids. The CDR3 DNA reads as TGTGCCAGCAGCCTACCTGATAGCGGGAGCGCGGAGGGCGGGGAGCTGTTTTTT. It translates to CASSLPDSGSAEGGELFF.

At least ten counts were recorded for this clonotype. V is TRBV2 and J is TRBJ2-5, with 7 bases lining up with TRBD1. Germline V lookup: CDR1 SNHLY, CDR2 FYNNEI. J lost 5 bases, V lost 6 bases, and 9 bases had no gene match. The CDR3 consists of 14 residues. The CDR3 sequence: CASSLDRVGETQYF. The CDR3 bases are TGTGCCAGCAGCCTCGACAGGGTCGGGGAGACCCAGTACTTC.

This sequence joins TRBV27 and TRBJ2-2; the D gene is possibly TRBD2 (6 bases). Trimming removed 4 bases at V and 7 bases at J, with 16 bases between. The CDR3 runs to 15 residues. CDR1 and CDR2 from the germline V gene are MNHEY and SMNVEV (reference sequence). The CDR3 spells CASSWGNMEGGELFF. The CDR3 DNA reads as TGTGCCAGCAGTTGGGGGAACATGGAGGGCGGGGAGCTGTTTTTT.

This clonotype turned up a few times. This chain connects TRBV5-1 to TRBJ2-5, with a tentative D call TRBD2 (5 bases). Trimming stripped 2 bases from V and 3 bases from J, with 14 bases between. Germline V gives CDR1 SGHRS, CDR2 YFSETQ. The CDR3 length is 15 residues. Here the CDR3 reads CASSFGDYSKETQYF. CDR3 DNA: TGCGCCAGCAGCTTCGGAGACTACAGCAAAGAGACCCAGTACTTC.

This clonotype was seen repeatedly, ten times or more. The chain couples TRBV28 to TRBJ2-7; TRBD2 matches at 12 bases. Germline V lookup: CDR1 MDHEN, CDR2 SYDVKM. V lost 7 bases, J lost 0 bases, and 4 bases stayed unmatched. The CDR3 runs 15 residues. CDR3 nucleotide sequence: TGTGCCAGCACCCGACTAGCGGGGGACTCCTACGAGCAGTACTTC. This gives the protein CASTRLAGDSYEQYF.

This clonotype showed up many times. The CDR3 reads CASSPRATTTLTFQETQYF. In DNA form, the CDR3 reads TGTGCCAGCTCACCACGTGCGACTACTACCCTAACTTTCCAAGAGACCCAGTACTTC. V and J are TRBV18 and TRBJ2-5; possibly TRBD2 for D (5 bases). CDR3 size: 19 residues. Germline assignment: CDR1 KGHSH and CDR2 LQKENI. The V and J ends lost 1 base and 1 base respectively, with 22 bases between them. The entire variable domain, with the rest obtained from reference TRBV18 and TRBJ2-5, is as follows: NAGVMQNPRHLVRRRGQEARLRCSPMKGHSHVYWYRQLPEEGLKFMVYLQKENIIDESGMPKERFSAEFPKEGPSILRIQQVVRGDSAAYFCASSPRATTTLTFQETQYFGPGTRLLVL.

This clonotype was observed at least ten times. The CDR3 nucleotides read TGTGCCTGGAGTGGCTCAGGGAGAAATGAAAAACTGTTTTTT. It specifies CAWSGSGRNEKLFF. The rearrangement links TRBV30 to TRBJ1-4, with D possibly TRBD1 on 5 matching bases. This CDR3 spans 14 amino acids. Germline V gene sequence: CDR1 GTSNPN, CDR2 SVGIG (reference sequence). Trimming took 1 base from V and 5 from J, leaving 11 bases between them.

This clonotype has ten or more counts. The chain is built from TRBV20-1 and TRBJ1-2; D is possibly TRBD1 (5 bases). The CDR3 runs 14 residues. V lost 0 bases, J lost 3 bases, and 11 bases lay in between. Germline CDR1 is DFQATT and CDR2 is SNEGSKA (reference sequence). In DNA, the CDR3 is TGCAGTGCTAGAGATAGCGGGGCAGACTATGGCTACACCTTC. This sequence encodes CSARDSGADYGYTF.

In the case of this clonotype: One end of the junction does not line up with germline, which may come from a read error. The CDR3 sequence: CAGSLASGRYEQFF. In nucleotides, the CDR3 is TGTGCCGGCAGCCTAGCTAGCGGGAGGTATGAGCAGTTCTTC. The chain has TRBV7-2 and TRBJ2-1; 11 positions agree with TRBD2. The germline CDR1 and CDR2 sequences are SGHTA and FQGNSA. The CDR3 covers 14 residues.

In its sample, this clonotype was seen many times. This chain joins TRBV11-2 and TRBJ2-1; 7 bases map to TRBD2. From germline, CDR1 is SGHAT and CDR2 FQNNGV. V lost 1 base, J lost 6 bases, and 3 bases stayed unmatched. This CDR3 region has 14 residues. As DNA, the CDR3 is TGTGCCAGCAGCTTAGGACTAGCAACCAATGAGCAGTTCTTC. This codes for CASSLGLATNEQFF.

The V call is TRBV7-2, the J call TRBJ2-1; 7 positions agree with TRBD2. V was pared by 3 bases and J by 7 bases, with 3 bases of the junction left unmatched. This CDR3 is built from 13 residues. From germline, CDR1 is SGHTA and CDR2 FQGNSA. CDR3 sequence (DNA): TGTGCCAGCAGCTTGAGGACTAGGAATGAGCAGTTCTTC. Translated, it gives CASSLRTRNEQFF. Supplemented by reference TRBV7-2 and TRBJ2-1, the full variable domain reads GAGVSQSPSNKVTEKGKDVELRCDPISGHTALYWYRQSLGQGLEFLIYFQGNSAPDKSGLPSDRFSAERTGGSVSTLTIQRTQQEDSAVYLCASSLRTRNEQFFGPGTRLTVL.

J is TRBJ1-3 and V is TRBV7-2; D unresolved. There are 18 residues in the CDR3. Trimming removed 3 bases from V and 1 base from J, with 19 bases in between. Germline CDR1 is SGHTA and CDR2 is FQGNSA. CDR3 region: CASSFQPGSRASGNTIYF. The CDR3 DNA is TGTGCCAGCAGCTTTCAACCGGGCAGTCGAGCATCTGGAAACACCATATATTTT.

The chain combines TRBV30 with TRBJ1-5; perhaps TRBD1 as D (5 bases). The CDR3 has 15 residues. Between the trimmed V and J ends, which lost 2 bases and 4 bases, there was a span of 15 bases. Germline V gene sequence: CDR1 GTSNPN, CDR2 SVGIG (reference sequence). The CDR3 spells CAWSPHGGGNQPQHF. CDR3 bases: TGTGCCTGGAGTCCACATGGGGGTGGGAATCAGCCCCAGCATTTT.

This clonotype came up a few times. The gene calls are TRBV6-2 or TRBV6-3 and TRBJ2-3, with 9 bases lining up with TRBD2. The trim removed 4 bases at V and 3 bases at J, leaving 8 bases unmatched. This CDR3 region has 16 residues. The germline V gene has CDR1 MNHEY and CDR2 SVGEGT. CDR3 DNA sequence: TGTGCCAGCAGTTCCTTTCTGGCGGGAGGGACAGATACGCAGTATTTT. This translates into CASSSFLAGGTDTQYF.

The V call is TRBV2, the J call TRBJ2-4; D is undetermined. This CDR3 is 15 amino acids long. CDR1 and CDR2 (germline): SNHLY, FYNNEI. Trimming removed 3 bases from V and 0 bases from J, with 9 bases in between. Written as DNA, the CDR3 is TGTGCCAGCAGTGATACAGAAATAGCCAAAAACATTCAGTACTTC. Amino acids: CASSDTEIAKNIQYF.

This clonotype was seen repeatedly, ten times or more. The V and J genes are TRBV11-1 and TRBJ2-1; 9 bases are a match to TRBD2. CDR3 length equals 16 residues. V was pared by 1 base and J by 6 bases, with 7 bases of the junction left unmatched. Germline-derived CDR1 and CDR2 are SGHAT and FQDESV (reference sequence). In DNA form, the CDR3 reads TGTGCCAGCAGCTTAGATGGCGGTAGCGGGGGCAATGAGCAGTTCTTC. It codes for CASSLDGGSGGNEQFF.

Concerning this clonotype: Germline and junction disagree at one end, which may indicate a read error. The genes are TRBV9 and TRBJ2-7, with 12 bases that match TRBD2. Germline V gives CDR1 SGDLS, CDR2 YYNGEE. This CDR3 comprises 14 residues. CDR3: CASNGLAGTHEQCF. In nucleotides, the CDR3 is TGTGCCAGCAACGGACTAGCGGGGACCCACGAGCAGTGCTTC.

The sample holds a few counts of this clonotype. The chain recombines TRBV19 with TRBJ2-1, with D perhaps TRBD2 (6 bases). Per germline, CDR1 LNHDA and CDR2 SQIVND (reference sequence). Trimming left V 6 bases short and J 7 bases short, with 19 bases between. CDR3 length: 15 residues. Written as DNA, the CDR3 is TGTGCCAGTAGGCGGGGACGACGGAGAACTAATGAGCAGTTCTTC. Amino acids: CASRRGRRRTNEQFF. Full variable domain (missing parts from reference TRBV19 and TRBJ2-1): DGGITQSPKYLFRKEGQNVTLSCEQNLNHDAMYWYRQDPGQGLRLIYYSQIVNDFQKGDIAEGYSVSREKKESFPLTVTSAQKNPTAFYLCASRRGRRRTNEQFFGPGTRLTVL.

The chain carries TRBV20-1 and TRBJ2-7; 11 positions match TRBD2. V shed 6 bases and J 2 bases; nucleotides not matched to a gene: 6. The CDR3 spans 14 residues. The germline gives CDR1 DFQATT, CDR2 SNEGSKA (reference sequence). CDR3 protein: CSATIAGGPYEQYF. The CDR3 DNA follows: TGCAGTGCCACCATAGCGGGAGGGCCCTACGAGCAGTACTTC.

This rearrangement joins TRBV7-9 to TRBJ1-2, with unresolved D. The V end was cut by 6 bases, the J end by 0 bases, with 11 bases between. The CDR3 runs 14 residues. Germline V gene sequence: CDR1 SEHNR, CDR2 FQNEAQ (reference sequence). The CDR3 DNA is TGTGCCAGCAGACCCGCCGGGCCTAACTATGGCTACACCTTC. This codes for CASRPAGPNYGYTF.

This clonotype was recorded many times. This chain joins TRBV11-2 and TRBJ2-5; D not resolved. This CDR3 is 13 amino acids long. Germline loops: CDR1 SGHAT, CDR2 FQNNGV. The V and J ends lost 5 bases and 7 bases respectively, with 14 bases between them. CDR3 DNA: TGTGCCAGCAGCCCTCAGGAATTTGGGACCCAGTACTTC. Its protein product is CASSPQEFGTQYF.

This clonotype showed up many times. The genes are TRBV11-2 and TRBJ2-3; 7 bases are a match to TRBD2. The germline V gene encodes CDR1 SGHAT and CDR2 FQNNGV. The CDR3 has 16 residues. The V and J ends lost 4 bases and 2 bases, in that order; junction bases with no gene match: 9. CDR3 sequence (DNA): TGTGCCAGCAGCTGGAGATTCAGCGGGACCACAGATACGCAGTATTTT. Translated: CASSWRFSGTTDTQYF.

This clonotype was counted a few times. The gene calls are TRBV10-3 and TRBJ2-7, with D possibly matching TRBD2 (5 bases). The CDR3 length is 14 residues. Germline V gives CDR1 ENHRY, CDR2 SYGVKD. The germline V and J ends were trimmed by 4 bases and 2 bases, with 12 bases remaining between them. This CDR3 is CAISVPSRTYEQYF. In DNA, the CDR3 is TGTGCCATCAGTGTCCCTAGCCGCACCTACGAGCAGTACTTC.

Many counts were recorded for this clonotype. V usage is TRBV2 and J usage is TRBJ2-3; 7 nucleotides match TRBD2. In germline, CDR1 is SNHLY, CDR2 FYNNEI. The CDR3 sequence is 15 residues long. Unmatched junction bases numbered 11, after V lost 6 bases and J lost 5 bases. Here the CDR3 DNA reads TGTGCCAGCAGCGTCGGACTAGTCGGCGTAGATACGCAGTATTTT. This sequence encodes CASSVGLVGVDTQYF.

This clonotype has only a few counts. V gene TRBV29-1 combines with J gene TRBJ1-5, with a weak D call TRBD1 (6 bases). Germline V gene lookup returns CDR1 SQVTM and CDR2 ANQGSEA. The CDR3 length is 15 residues. V dropped 4 bases and J dropped 2 bases, with 15 bases sitting between them. CDR3 residues: CSVALGRGGNQPQHF. The CDR3 DNA is TGCAGCGTTGCGTTGGGCAGGGGAGGCAATCAGCCCCAGCATTTT. Full variable domain (rest looked up from reference TRBV29-1 and TRBJ1-5): SAVISQKPSRDICQRGTSLTIQCQVDSQVTMMFWYRQQPGQSLTLIATANQGSEATYESGFVIDKFPISRPNLTFSTLTVSNMSPEDSSIYLCSVALGRGGNQPQHFGDGTRLSIL.

This sequence joins TRBV11-2 and TRBJ1-4; 7 bases match TRBD1. Trimming at V came to 1 base and at J to 4 bases, leaving 12 bases not matched to a gene. From germline, CDR1 is SGHAT and CDR2 FQNNGV. This CDR3 contains 18 residues. CDR3 nucleotide sequence: TGTGCCAGCAGCTTAGCCCGGACAGGTTGGGCTTATAATGAAAAACTGTTTTTT. Amino acids: CASSLARTGWAYNEKLFF.

This clonotype was observed many times. CDR3 protein: CASSLVQGGRTGELFF. The CDR3, as DNA: TGTGCCAGCAGTTTAGTACAGGGAGGTCGCACCGGGGAGCTGTTTTTT. This chain connects TRBV12-3 or TRBV12-4 to TRBJ2-2; D may correspond to TRBD1 or TRBD2 (6 bases each). The germline V and J ends were trimmed by 1 base and 4 bases, with 13 bases remaining between them. CDR3 length: 16 amino acids.